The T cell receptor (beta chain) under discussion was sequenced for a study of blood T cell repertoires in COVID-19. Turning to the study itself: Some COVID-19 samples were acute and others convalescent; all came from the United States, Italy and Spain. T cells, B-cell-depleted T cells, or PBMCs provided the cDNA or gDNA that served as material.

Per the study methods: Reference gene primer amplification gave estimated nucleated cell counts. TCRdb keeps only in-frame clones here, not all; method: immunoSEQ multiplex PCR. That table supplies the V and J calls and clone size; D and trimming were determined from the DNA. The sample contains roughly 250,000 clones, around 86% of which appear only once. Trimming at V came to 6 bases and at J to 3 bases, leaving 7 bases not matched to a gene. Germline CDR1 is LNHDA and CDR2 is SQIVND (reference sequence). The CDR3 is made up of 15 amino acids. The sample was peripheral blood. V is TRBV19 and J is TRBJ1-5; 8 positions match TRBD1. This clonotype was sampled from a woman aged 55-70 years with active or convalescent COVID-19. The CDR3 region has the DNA TGTGCCAGTAGCCAGACAGGGGAGGACAATCAGCCCCAGCATTTT. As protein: CASSQTGEDNQPQHF.